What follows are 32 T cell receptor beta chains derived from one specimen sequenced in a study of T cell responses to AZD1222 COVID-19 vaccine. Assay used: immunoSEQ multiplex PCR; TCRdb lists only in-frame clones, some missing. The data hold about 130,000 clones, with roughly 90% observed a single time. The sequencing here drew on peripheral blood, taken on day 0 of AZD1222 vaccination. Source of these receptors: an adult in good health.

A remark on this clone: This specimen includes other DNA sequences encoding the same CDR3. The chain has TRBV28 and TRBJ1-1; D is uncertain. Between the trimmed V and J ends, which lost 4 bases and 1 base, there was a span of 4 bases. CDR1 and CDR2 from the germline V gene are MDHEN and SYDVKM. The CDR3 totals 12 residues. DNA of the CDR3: TGTGCCAGCAGTTCAGGGAACACTGAAGCTTTCTTT. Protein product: CASSSGNTEAFF.

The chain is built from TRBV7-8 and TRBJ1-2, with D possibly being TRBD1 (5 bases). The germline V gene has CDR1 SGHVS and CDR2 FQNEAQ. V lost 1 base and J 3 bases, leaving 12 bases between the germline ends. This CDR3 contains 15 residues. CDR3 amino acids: CASSLGGAAHYGYTF. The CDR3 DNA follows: TGTGCCAGCAGCTTAGGAGGGGCAGCGCACTATGGCTACACCTTC.

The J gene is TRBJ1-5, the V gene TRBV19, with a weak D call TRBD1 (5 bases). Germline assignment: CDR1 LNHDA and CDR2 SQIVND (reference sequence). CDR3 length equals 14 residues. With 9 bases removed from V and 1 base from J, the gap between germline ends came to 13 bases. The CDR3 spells CASWVWGSNQPQHF. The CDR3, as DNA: TGTGCCAGCTGGGTCTGGGGCAGCAATCAGCCCCAGCATTTT.

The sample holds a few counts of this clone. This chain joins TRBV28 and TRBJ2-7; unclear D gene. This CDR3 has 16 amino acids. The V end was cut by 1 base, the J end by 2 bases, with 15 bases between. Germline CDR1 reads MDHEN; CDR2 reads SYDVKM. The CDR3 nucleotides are TGTGCCAGCAGTTTATTATCCCAGCGCACCCCCTACGAGCAGTACTTC. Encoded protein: CASSLLSQRTPYEQYF.

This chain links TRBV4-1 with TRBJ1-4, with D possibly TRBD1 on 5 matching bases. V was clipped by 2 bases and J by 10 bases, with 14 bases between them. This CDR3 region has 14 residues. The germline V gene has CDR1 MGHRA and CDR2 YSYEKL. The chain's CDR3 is CASSQFNGAGKLFF. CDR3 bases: TGCGCCAGCAGCCAATTCAACGGGGCTGGAAAACTGTTTTTT.

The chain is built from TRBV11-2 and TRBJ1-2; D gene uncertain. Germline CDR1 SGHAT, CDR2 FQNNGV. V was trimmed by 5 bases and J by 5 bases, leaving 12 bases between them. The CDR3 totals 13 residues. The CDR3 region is CASSQLKIYGYTF. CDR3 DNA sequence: TGTGCCAGCAGCCAGTTAAAAATTTATGGCTACACCTTC.

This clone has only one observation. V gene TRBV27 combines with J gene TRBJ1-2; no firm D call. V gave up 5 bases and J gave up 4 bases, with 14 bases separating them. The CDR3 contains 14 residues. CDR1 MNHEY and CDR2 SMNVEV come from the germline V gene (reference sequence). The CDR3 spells CASSPRRAFYGYTF. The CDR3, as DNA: TGTGCCAGCAGTCCCCGGCGGGCCTTCTATGGCTACACCTTC.

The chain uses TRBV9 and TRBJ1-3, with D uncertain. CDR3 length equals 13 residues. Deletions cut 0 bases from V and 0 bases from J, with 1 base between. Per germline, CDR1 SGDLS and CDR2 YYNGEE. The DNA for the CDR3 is TGTGCCAGCAGCGTAGACTCTGGAAACACCATATATTTT. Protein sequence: CASSVDSGNTIYF.

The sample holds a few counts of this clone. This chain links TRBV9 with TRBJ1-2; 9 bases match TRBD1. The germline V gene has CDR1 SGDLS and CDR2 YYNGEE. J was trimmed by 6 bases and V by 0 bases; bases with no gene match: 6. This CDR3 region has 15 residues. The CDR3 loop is CASSVEGQGGNGYTF. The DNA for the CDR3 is TGTGCCAGCAGCGTAGAGGGACAGGGAGGTAATGGCTACACCTTC.

The CDR3 nucleotides read TGCGCCAGCAGCCAAGATCCAGGACAGGGGTGGACTGAAGCTTTCTTT. Its protein is CASSQDPGQGWTEAFF. The chain employs TRBV4-1 and TRBJ1-1, with 9 nucleotides matching TRBD1. CDR1 and CDR2 from the germline V gene are MGHRA and YSYEKL. V lost 0 bases and J lost 5; bases outside the gene matches: 7. The CDR3 is 16 residues long.

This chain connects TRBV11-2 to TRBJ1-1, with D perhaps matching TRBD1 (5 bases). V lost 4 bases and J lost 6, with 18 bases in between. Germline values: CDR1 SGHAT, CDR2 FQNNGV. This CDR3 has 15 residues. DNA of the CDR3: TGTGCCAGCAGCTCCCCACCGGGGGATTCTCCTGAAGCTTTCTTT. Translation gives CASSSPPGDSPEAFF.

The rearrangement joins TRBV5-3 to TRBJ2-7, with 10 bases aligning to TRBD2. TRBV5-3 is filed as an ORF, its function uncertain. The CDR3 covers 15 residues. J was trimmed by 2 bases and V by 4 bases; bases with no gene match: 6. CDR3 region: CARSRGLAVTYEQYF. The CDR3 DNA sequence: TGTGCCAGAAGCCGAGGACTAGCGGTTACCTACGAGCAGTACTTC.

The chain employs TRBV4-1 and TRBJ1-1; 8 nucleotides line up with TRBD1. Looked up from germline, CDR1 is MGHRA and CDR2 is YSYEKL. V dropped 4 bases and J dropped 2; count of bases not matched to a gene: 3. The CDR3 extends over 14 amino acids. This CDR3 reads CASSLGTGNTEAFF. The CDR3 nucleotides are TGCGCCAGCAGCCTTGGGACAGGAAACACTGAAGCTTTCTTT.

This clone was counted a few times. CDR3 coding DNA: TGTGCCAGCAGTTTAAACAACATGAACACTGAAGCTTTCTTT. It translates to CASSLNNMNTEAFF. The chain joins TRBV27 to TRBJ1-1; D gene ambiguous. CDR1 and CDR2 (germline): MNHEY, SMNVEV (reference sequence). The CDR3 loop spans 14 amino acids. V lost 2 bases to trimming and J lost 0 bases, with 7 bases between them.

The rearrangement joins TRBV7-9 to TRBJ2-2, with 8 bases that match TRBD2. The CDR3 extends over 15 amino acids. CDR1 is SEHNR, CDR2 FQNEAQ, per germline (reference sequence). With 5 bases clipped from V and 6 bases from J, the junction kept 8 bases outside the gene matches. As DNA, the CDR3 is TGTGCCAGCAGCACCCGGACTAGCTATGCCGGGGAGCTGTTTTTT. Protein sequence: CASSTRTSYAGELFF.

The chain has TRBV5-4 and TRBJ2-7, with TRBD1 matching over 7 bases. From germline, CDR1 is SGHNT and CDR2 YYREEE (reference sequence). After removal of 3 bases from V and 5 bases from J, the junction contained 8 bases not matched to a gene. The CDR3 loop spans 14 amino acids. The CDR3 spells CASSSRQGVDEQYF. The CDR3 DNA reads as TGTGCCAGCAGCTCCAGACAGGGCGTCGACGAGCAGTACTTC.

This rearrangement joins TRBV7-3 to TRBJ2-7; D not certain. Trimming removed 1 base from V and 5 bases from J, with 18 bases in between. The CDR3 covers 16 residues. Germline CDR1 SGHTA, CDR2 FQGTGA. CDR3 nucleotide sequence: TGTGCCAGCAGCTTAAACTCCGGTTCGGCCCCTAACGAGCAGTACTTC. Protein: CASSLNSGSAPNEQYF.

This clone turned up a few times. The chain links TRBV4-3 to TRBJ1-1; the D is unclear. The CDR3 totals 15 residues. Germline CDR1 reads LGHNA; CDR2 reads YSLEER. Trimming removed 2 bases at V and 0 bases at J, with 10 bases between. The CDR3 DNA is TGCGCCAGCAGCCAACGACCGATACTGAACACTGAAGCTTTCTTT. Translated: CASSQRPILNTEAFF.

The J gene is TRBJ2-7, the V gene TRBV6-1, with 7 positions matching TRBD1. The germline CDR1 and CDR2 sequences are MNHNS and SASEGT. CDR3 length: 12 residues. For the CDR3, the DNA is TGTGCCAGCAGTGATACGGGAAGGGGGCAAGAGGTC. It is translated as CASSDTGRGQEV.

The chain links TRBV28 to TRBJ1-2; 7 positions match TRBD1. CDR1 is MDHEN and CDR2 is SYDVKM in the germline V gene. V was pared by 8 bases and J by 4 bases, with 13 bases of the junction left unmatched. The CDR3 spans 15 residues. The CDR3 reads CASSSWAGGSYGYTF. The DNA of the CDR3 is TGTGCCAGCTCCTCGTGGGCAGGGGGAAGCTATGGCTACACCTTC.

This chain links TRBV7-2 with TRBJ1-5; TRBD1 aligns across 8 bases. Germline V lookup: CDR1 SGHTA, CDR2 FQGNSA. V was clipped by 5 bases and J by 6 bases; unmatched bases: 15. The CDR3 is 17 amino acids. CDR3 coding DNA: TGTGCCAGCAGCGGTGGGACAGGCGGCAGGGGTGGTCAGCCCCAGCATTTT. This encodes CASSGGTGGRGGQPQHF.

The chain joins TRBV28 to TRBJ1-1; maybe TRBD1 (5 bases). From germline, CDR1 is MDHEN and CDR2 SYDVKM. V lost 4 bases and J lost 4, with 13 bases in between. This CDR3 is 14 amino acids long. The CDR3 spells CASSWTIGGTEAFF. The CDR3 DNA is TGTGCCAGCAGTTGGACTATCGGGGGCACTGAAGCTTTCTTT.

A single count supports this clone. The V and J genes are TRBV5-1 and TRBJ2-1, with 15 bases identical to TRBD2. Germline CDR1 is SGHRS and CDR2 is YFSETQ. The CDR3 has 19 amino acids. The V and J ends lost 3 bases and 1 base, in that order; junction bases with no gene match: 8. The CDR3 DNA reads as TGCGCCAGCAGCTCCGGACTAGCGGGAGGGCCTTGGTCCTACAATGAGCAGTTCTTC. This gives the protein CASSSGLAGGPWSYNEQFF.

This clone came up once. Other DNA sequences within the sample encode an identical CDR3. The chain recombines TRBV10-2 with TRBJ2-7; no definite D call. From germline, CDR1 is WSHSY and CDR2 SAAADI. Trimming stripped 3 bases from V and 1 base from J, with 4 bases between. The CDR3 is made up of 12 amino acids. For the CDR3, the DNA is TGCGCCAGCAGTGACTCATCCTACGAGCAGTACTTC. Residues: CASSDSSYEQYF.

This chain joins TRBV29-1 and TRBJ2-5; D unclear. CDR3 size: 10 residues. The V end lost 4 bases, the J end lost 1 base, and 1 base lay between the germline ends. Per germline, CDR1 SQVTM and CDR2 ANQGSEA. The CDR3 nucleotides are TGCAGCGTTGCCCAAGAGACCCAGTACTTC. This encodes CSVAQETQYF.

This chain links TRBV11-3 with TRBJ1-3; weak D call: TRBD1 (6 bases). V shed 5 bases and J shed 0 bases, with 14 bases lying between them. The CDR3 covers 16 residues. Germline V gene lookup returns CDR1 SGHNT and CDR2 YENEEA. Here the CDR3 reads CASSPGTPGSGNTIYF. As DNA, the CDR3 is TGTGCCAGCAGCCCCGGGACACCGGGCTCTGGAAACACCATATATTTT.

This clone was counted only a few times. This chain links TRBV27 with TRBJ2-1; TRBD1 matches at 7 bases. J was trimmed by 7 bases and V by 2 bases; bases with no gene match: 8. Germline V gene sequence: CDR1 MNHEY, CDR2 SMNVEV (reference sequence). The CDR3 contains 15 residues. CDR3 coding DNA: TGTGCCAGCAGTTTAGGCCAGGGGGTCTGGAATGAGCAGTTCTTC. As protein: CASSLGQGVWNEQFF.

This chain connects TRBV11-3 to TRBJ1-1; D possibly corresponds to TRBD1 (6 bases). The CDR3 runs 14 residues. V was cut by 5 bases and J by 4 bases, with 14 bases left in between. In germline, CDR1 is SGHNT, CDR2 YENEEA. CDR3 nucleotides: TGTGCCAGCAGCCGAAGGGGGGCGCGCACTGAAGCTTTCTTT. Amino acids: CASSRRGARTEAFF.

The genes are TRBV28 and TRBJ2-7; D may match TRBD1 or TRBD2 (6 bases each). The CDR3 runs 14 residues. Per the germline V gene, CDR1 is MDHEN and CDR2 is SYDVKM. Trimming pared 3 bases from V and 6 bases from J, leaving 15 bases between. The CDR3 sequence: CASSFRQVGGEQYF. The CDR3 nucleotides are TGTGCCAGCAGTTTCCGACAGGTGGGGGGCGAGCAGTACTTC.

This CDR3 is CASSLTGYGNYEQYF. The CDR3 DNA reads TGTGCCAGCAGCTTAACGGGGTACGGGAACTACGAGCAGTACTTC. V usage is TRBV7-3 and J usage is TRBJ2-7, with D perhaps TRBD2 (5 bases). This CDR3 comprises 15 residues. The germline gives CDR1 SGHTA, CDR2 FQGTGA. Trimming stripped 0 bases from V and 3 bases from J, with 12 bases between.

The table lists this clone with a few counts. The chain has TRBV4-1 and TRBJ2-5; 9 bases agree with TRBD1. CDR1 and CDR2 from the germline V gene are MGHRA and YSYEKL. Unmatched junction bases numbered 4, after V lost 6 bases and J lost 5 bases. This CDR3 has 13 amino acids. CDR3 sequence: CASRGTGYETQYF. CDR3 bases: TGCGCCAGCAGGGGGACAGGGTACGAGACCCAGTACTTC.

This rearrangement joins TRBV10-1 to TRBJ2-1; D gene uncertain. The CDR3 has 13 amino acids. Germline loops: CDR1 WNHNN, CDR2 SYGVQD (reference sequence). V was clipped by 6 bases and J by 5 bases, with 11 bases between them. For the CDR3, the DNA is TGCGCCAGCAGCGCTAGAAGAGACAATGAGCAGTTCTTC. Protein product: CASSARRDNEQFF.